A single sample gave rise to the 4 T cell receptor beta chains below, sequenced in a study of identical twins (dated by TCRdb to 2016 to 2018). The library was made by 5' RACE. The sequencer was an Illumina HiSeq 2000. The public reads were run again by TCRdb, first through fastp at Q25 and then through MiXCR, and only productive beta chains were kept. Merged by CDR3 protein, the rows form single entries marked with the most common genes and DNA. Within this sample are some 1,700,000 distinct CDR3 sequences, with 25% to 35% of them counted one time only. In total, the top ten clones hold about 0.27% of the sample. What was sequenced was cord blood. The receptors originated from a newborn girl in good health.

This clonotype was counted at least ten times. The genes are TRBV29-1 and TRBJ2-7, with 11 nucleotides matching TRBD2. The CDR3 totals 15 residues. After removal of 3 bases from V and 7 bases from J, the junction contained 11 bases not matched to a gene. The germline gives CDR1 SQVTM, CDR2 ANQGSEA. In DNA form, the CDR3 reads TGCAGCGTTGAGTATAGCGGGAGGGCCTTTGGGGAGCAGTACTTC. Amino acid sequence: CSVEYSGRAFGEQYF.

This clonotype was counted between two and nine times. The chain couples TRBV6-6 to TRBJ1-1; maybe TRBD1 (5 bases). The CDR3 totals 17 residues. The V end was cut by 2 bases, the J end by 0 bases, with 16 bases between. Germline CDR1 MNHNY, CDR2 SVGAGI (reference sequence). The CDR3 reads CASSYGGGTFMNTEAFF. The CDR3 DNA follows: TGTGCCAGCAGTTACGGGGGAGGCACCTTTATGAACACTGAAGCTTTCTTT.

This sequence joins TRBV10-3 and TRBJ2-1, with 10 bases fitting TRBD2. In germline, CDR1 is ENHRY, CDR2 SYGVKD. The V and J ends lost 6 bases and 6 bases, in that order; junction bases with no gene match: 8. The CDR3 runs to 15 residues. For the CDR3, the DNA is TGTGCCATCAGGGCGACTAGCGGGTGGGGCAATGAGCAGTTCTTC. It is translated as CAIRATSGWGNEQFF.

The rearrangement links TRBV5-1 to TRBJ1-1; 8 bases map to TRBD1. The CDR3 spans 16 residues. V dropped 6 bases and J dropped 1; count of bases not matched to a gene: 11. CDR1 is SGHRS and CDR2 is YFSETQ in the germline V gene. CDR3 region: CASTNISGTGNTEAFF. Here the CDR3 DNA reads TGCGCCAGCACGAATATTTCCGGGACAGGGAACACTGAAGCTTTCTTT.